The clone carrying this T cell receptor beta chain appeared many times. The entry originates in a study of T cell repertoires in cytomegalovirus infection. TCRdb reanalysed the reads using MiXCR and keeps one entry per CDR3 protein. The profile covers around 740,000 distinct CDR3 sequences, with less than 40% appearing a single time and under 3% taken by the ten largest. The CDR3 loop spans 17 amino acids. V was cut by 0 bases and J by 0 bases, with 12 bases left in between. CDR1 and CDR2 (germline): SGHTA, FQGNSA. The V and J genes are TRBV7-2 and TRBJ1-5; D is perhaps TRBD1 (5 bases). Source material: PBMCs. The clonotype comes from a human donor in good health (CMV status not recorded). Some clones in this sample may be carry-over from other donors' samples. In nucleotides, the CDR3 is TGTGCCAGCAGCTTAGCGCGGGGGACCCCTAGCAATCAGCCCCAGCATTTT. This sequence encodes CASSLARGTPSNQPQHF.